Listed below are T cell receptor beta chains from one sample, sequenced in a study of T cell repertoires in cytomegalovirus infection. A single record per CDR3 protein comes from TCRdb applying MiXCR to the reads. Among over 95,000 distinct CDR3 sequences listed, about 33% were seen once. Their antigen targets remain unknown. The sample was CD8+ T cells from cultured PBMCs, taken from culture after CMV antigen stimulation. All receptors derive from a human donor in good health (CMV status not recorded). Some clones in this sample may be carry-over from other donors' samples. Each CDR3 is given with its conserved first and last residue. D genes are given only for firm matches. The size of a clone is reported for some rows only, either as once, few or many, or as a class for expanded clones.

cdr3_length: 14; d_call: .; j_call: TRBJ2-2; clone_size: many; v_call: TRBV2; cdr3_nt: TGTGCCAGCAGTGAATGGCATGGCACCGGGGAGCTGTTTTTT; cdr3_aa: CASSEWHGTGELFF
cdr3_length: 16; d_call: TRBD1; j_call: TRBJ1-1; clone_size: many; v_call: TRBV7-2; cdr3_nt: TGTGCCAGCAGCCCGGAGGACAGGGGTTTTCGGACTGAAGCTTTCTTT; cdr3_aa: CASSPEDRGFRTEAFF
cdr3_length: 14; d_call: .; j_call: TRBJ1-1; clone_size: .; v_call: TRBV7-9; cdr3_nt: TGTGCCAGCAGCTATCCTCAGGGGAGGACTGAAGCTTTCTTT; cdr3_aa: CASSYPQGRTEAFF
cdr3_length: 16; d_call: TRBD1; j_call: TRBJ1-5; clone_size: .; v_call: TRBV7-2; cdr3_nt: TGTGCCAGCAGCTCGACAGGGAGAGGGCTCCATCAGCCCCAGCATTTT; cdr3_aa: CASSSTGRGLHQPQHF
cdr3_length: 14; d_call: .; j_call: TRBJ2-1; clone_size: medium-sized; v_call: TRBV5-6; cdr3_nt: TGTGCCAGCAGCTTGTATTCTACATACAATGAGCAGTTCTTC; cdr3_aa: CASSLYSTYNEQFF
cdr3_length: 16; d_call: TRBD2; j_call: TRBJ2-5; clone_size: few; v_call: TRBV7-2; cdr3_nt: TGTGCCAGCAGCTTGGGAGTAGCGGGGATCCAAGAGACCCAGTACTTC; cdr3_aa: CASSLGVAGIQETQYF
cdr3_length: 15; d_call: TRBD1; j_call: TRBJ1-2; clone_size: few; v_call: TRBV6-5; cdr3_nt: TGTGCCAGCAGTTACTCCGCAGACAGGGGCTATGGCTACACCTTC; cdr3_aa: CASSYSADRGYGYTF
cdr3_length: 15; d_call: TRBD1; j_call: TRBJ2-3; clone_size: .; v_call: TRBV4-1; cdr3_nt: TGTGCCAGCAGCCCTCGACAGGGACGCACAGATACGCAGTATTTT; cdr3_aa: CASSPRQGRTDTQYF
cdr3_length: 13; d_call: .; j_call: TRBJ1-1; clone_size: .; v_call: TRBV14; cdr3_nt: TGTGCCAGCAGCCAAACAGTAAACACTGAAGCTTTCTTT; cdr3_aa: CASSQTVNTEAFF
cdr3_length: 14; d_call: .; j_call: TRBJ2-3; clone_size: few; v_call: TRBV6-1; cdr3_nt: TGTGCCAGCAGTGACAGGGGAGAGTGGGATACGCAGTATTTT; cdr3_aa: CASSDRGEWDTQYF
cdr3_length: 13; d_call: .; j_call: TRBJ2-1; clone_size: few; v_call: TRBV12-3/TRBV12-4; cdr3_nt: TGTGCCAGCAGCACTAGCTCCTACAATGAGCAGTTCTTC; cdr3_aa: CASSTSSYNEQFF
cdr3_length: 12; d_call: .; j_call: TRBJ2-5; clone_size: few; v_call: TRBV7-6; cdr3_nt: TGTGCCAGCAGCAGCCCCCGGGAGACCCAGTACTTC; cdr3_aa: CASSSPRETQYF
cdr3_length: 15; d_call: TRBD1; j_call: TRBJ2-1; clone_size: many; v_call: TRBV20-1; cdr3_nt: TGCAGTGCTAGAGATCTGGGACAGGGTATAATTGAGCAGTTCTTC; cdr3_aa: CSARDLGQGIIEQFF
cdr3_length: 14; d_call: .; j_call: TRBJ1-5; clone_size: .; v_call: TRBV2; cdr3_nt: TGTGCCAGCAGCGTATACAGGGACAATCAGCCCCAGCATTTT; cdr3_aa: CASSVYRDNQPQHF
cdr3_length: 14; d_call: TRBD2; j_call: TRBJ2-1; clone_size: many; v_call: TRBV7-2; cdr3_nt: TGTGCCAGCAGCCCGTGGACTAGCGGGGGGGAGCAGTTCTTC; cdr3_aa: CASSPWTSGGEQFF
cdr3_length: 13; d_call: TRBD2; j_call: TRBJ2-1; clone_size: .; v_call: TRBV5-1; cdr3_nt: TGCGCCAGCAGCTGGGAGGGGTCGCATGAGCAGTTCTTC; cdr3_aa: CASSWEGSHEQFF
cdr3_length: 15; d_call: .; j_call: TRBJ2-2; clone_size: few; v_call: TRBV10-3; cdr3_nt: TGTGCCATCAGTGAGTCGGACAGGAACACCGGGGAGCTGTTTTTT; cdr3_aa: CAISESDRNTGELFF
cdr3_length: 16; d_call: TRBD1; j_call: TRBJ1-6; clone_size: .; v_call: TRBV4-1; cdr3_nt: TGCGCCAGCAGCCAAGATCGGACAGGGTTGAATTCACCCCTCCACTTT; cdr3_aa: CASSQDRTGLNSPLHF
cdr3_length: 15; d_call: .; j_call: TRBJ2-7; clone_size: .; v_call: TRBV6-6; cdr3_nt: TGTGCCAGCAGGATCGGAGGAGGGGGCTCCTACGAGCAGTACTTC; cdr3_aa: CASRIGGGGSYEQYF
cdr3_length: 17; d_call: TRBD1; j_call: TRBJ2-1; clone_size: many; v_call: TRBV7-9; cdr3_nt: TGTGCCAGCAGCTTCTCCCAGACAGGGTCCCTCTACAATGAGCAGTTCTTC; cdr3_aa: CASSFSQTGSLYNEQFF
cdr3_length: 15; d_call: .; j_call: TRBJ1-1; clone_size: .; v_call: TRBV9; cdr3_nt: TGTGCCAGCAGCGTAGGGGTCCAGGGGAACACTGAAGCTTTCTTT; cdr3_aa: CASSVGVQGNTEAFF
cdr3_length: 14; d_call: .; j_call: TRBJ1-6; clone_size: many; v_call: TRBV6-1; cdr3_nt: TGTGCCAGCAGTGGGGACAACTATAATTCACCCCTCCACTTT; cdr3_aa: CASSGDNYNSPLHF
cdr3_length: 14; d_call: .; j_call: TRBJ1-5; clone_size: .; v_call: TRBV12-3/TRBV12-4; cdr3_nt: TGTGCCAGCAGTCCCAAGCTTACTAGTCAGCCCCAGCATTTT; cdr3_aa: CASSPKLTSQPQHF
cdr3_length: 16; d_call: TRBD1; j_call: TRBJ2-1; clone_size: .; v_call: TRBV5-1; cdr3_nt: TGCGCCAGCAGCTTGGAACAGGGGGCGCGATACAATGAGCAGTTCTTC; cdr3_aa: CASSLEQGARYNEQFF
cdr3_length: 14; d_call: .; j_call: TRBJ1-1; clone_size: .; v_call: TRBV28; cdr3_nt: TGTGCCAGCACGTTGGTTCTTGTGAACACTGAAGCTTTCTTT; cdr3_aa: CASTLVLVNTEAFF
cdr3_length: 15; d_call: .; j_call: TRBJ2-1; clone_size: few; v_call: TRBV7-2; cdr3_nt: TGTGCCAGCAGCTTAGCGGGGGGGCGGTACAATGAGCAGTTCTTC; cdr3_aa: CASSLAGGRYNEQFF
cdr3_length: 15; d_call: TRBD1; j_call: TRBJ2-7; clone_size: few; v_call: TRBV7-8; cdr3_nt: TGTGCCAGCAGCAAGCTGGACAGGGAAGCCTACGAGCAGTACTTC; cdr3_aa: CASSKLDREAYEQYF
cdr3_length: 13; d_call: .; j_call: TRBJ1-5; clone_size: many; v_call: TRBV4-1; cdr3_nt: TGCGCCAGCAGCCAACGGGGCAATCAGCCCCAGCATTTT; cdr3_aa: CASSQRGNQPQHF
cdr3_length: 14; d_call: TRBD1; j_call: TRBJ1-2; clone_size: many; v_call: TRBV7-2; cdr3_nt: TGTGCCAGCAGCTTAGGGGACAGAAGCTATGGCTACACCTTC; cdr3_aa: CASSLGDRSYGYTF
cdr3_length: 16; d_call: TRBD1; j_call: TRBJ1-1; clone_size: .; v_call: TRBV5-5; cdr3_nt: TGTGCCAGCAGCCCCCGTGGGGGACAGGTGAACACTGAAGCTTTCTTT; cdr3_aa: CASSPRGGQVNTEAFF
cdr3_length: 15; d_call: .; j_call: TRBJ2-1; clone_size: .; v_call: TRBV2; cdr3_nt: TGTGCCAGCAGTGAGGACGGGAGCTCCTACAATGAGCAGTTCTTC; cdr3_aa: CASSEDGSSYNEQFF
cdr3_length: 14; d_call: .; j_call: TRBJ2-7; clone_size: .; v_call: TRBV20-1; cdr3_nt: TGCAGTGCTAGAGCAGGGGGGCGGATGGGGGAGCAGTACTTC; cdr3_aa: CSARAGGRMGEQYF
cdr3_length: 15; d_call: TRBD1; j_call: TRBJ1-1; clone_size: .; v_call: TRBV4-3; cdr3_nt: TGCGCCAGCAGCCAAGAAACAGGGGGCTACACTGAAGCTTTCTTT; cdr3_aa: CASSQETGGYTEAFF
cdr3_length: 14; d_call: .; j_call: TRBJ1-5; clone_size: .; v_call: TRBV7-9; cdr3_nt: TGTGCCAGCAGCTTTGCACAGGGAAATCAGCCCCAGCATTTT; cdr3_aa: CASSFAQGNQPQHF
cdr3_length: 14; d_call: .; j_call: TRBJ1-1; clone_size: .; v_call: TRBV27; cdr3_nt: TGTGGCAGCAGTTTAGGACGGACGGGGACTAAAGCTTTCTTT; cdr3_aa: CGSSLGRTGTKAFF
cdr3_length: 15; d_call: TRBD1; j_call: TRBJ2-5; clone_size: .; v_call: TRBV6-6; cdr3_nt: TGTGCCAGCAGTTATGTACAGGGGAACGAAGAGACCCAGTACTTC; cdr3_aa: CASSYVQGNEETQYF
cdr3_length: 15; d_call: .; j_call: TRBJ2-5; clone_size: .; v_call: TRBV4-1; cdr3_nt: TGCGCCAGCAGCCAAGCAGCTAGCGCAGTGGAGACCCAGTACTTC; cdr3_aa: CASSQAASAVETQYF
cdr3_length: 15; d_call: .; j_call: TRBJ1-1; clone_size: .; v_call: TRBV28; cdr3_nt: TGTGCCAGCAGTCAGTTTCGGGGACCGAGCACTGAAGCTTTCTTT; cdr3_aa: CASSQFRGPSTEAFF
cdr3_length: 15; d_call: TRBD1; j_call: TRBJ1-3; clone_size: few; v_call: TRBV20-1; cdr3_nt: TGCAGTGCAACCCCTGAGGCGACAGGGGGAAACACCATATATTTT; cdr3_aa: CSATPEATGGNTIYF
cdr3_length: 13; d_call: .; j_call: TRBJ2-5; clone_size: many; v_call: TRBV7-9; cdr3_nt: TGTGCCAGCACCCCGCCGGGGGAAGAGACCCAGTACTTC; cdr3_aa: CASTPPGEETQYF
cdr3_length: 14; d_call: .; j_call: TRBJ1-2; clone_size: .; v_call: TRBV6-5; cdr3_nt: TGTGCCAGCAGTTACTCGACGGGGATCACAGGCTACACCTTC; cdr3_aa: CASSYSTGITGYTF
cdr3_length: 15; d_call: .; j_call: TRBJ1-1; clone_size: many; v_call: TRBV6-5; cdr3_nt: TGTGCCAGCAGTTACTCCAGGGTCGGGGACACTGAAGCTTTCTTT; cdr3_aa: CASSYSRVGDTEAFF
cdr3_length: 16; d_call: TRBD1; j_call: TRBJ2-7; clone_size: .; v_call: TRBV6-6; cdr3_nt: TGTGCCAGCAGTGATGGGTATGGGACAGGGTTCTACGAGCAGTACTTC; cdr3_aa: CASSDGYGTGFYEQYF
cdr3_length: 15; d_call: TRBD1; j_call: TRBJ2-1; clone_size: few; v_call: TRBV6-5; cdr3_nt: TGTGCCAGCAGTCCGGACAGGGCCTCCTACAATGAGCAGTTCTTC; cdr3_aa: CASSPDRASYNEQFF
cdr3_length: 16; d_call: TRBD1; j_call: TRBJ1-5; clone_size: few; v_call: TRBV12-3/TRBV12-4; cdr3_nt: TGTGCCAGCAGCCCCGAGGGACAGGGGGTCAATCAGCCCCAGCATTTT; cdr3_aa: CASSPEGQGVNQPQHF
cdr3_length: 15; d_call: .; j_call: TRBJ2-3; clone_size: few; v_call: TRBV4-3; cdr3_nt: TGCGCCAGCAGCCAAGATGGAGCTAGCACAGATACGCAGTATTTT; cdr3_aa: CASSQDGASTDTQYF
cdr3_length: 15; d_call: .; j_call: TRBJ1-2; clone_size: few; v_call: TRBV4-2; cdr3_nt: TGTGCCAGCAGCCAAAGTGCCTTAGTTAGCTATGGCTACACCTTC; cdr3_aa: CASSQSALVSYGYTF
cdr3_length: 16; d_call: TRBD2; j_call: TRBJ2-4; clone_size: .; v_call: TRBV27; cdr3_nt: TGTGCCAGCGGCAGGACTAGCGGGGGGGCAAGAGACATTCAGTACTTC; cdr3_aa: CASGRTSGGARDIQYF